This T cell receptor (beta chain) appears in the sequencing data of a study of T-cell reconstitution after alpha-beta-depleted transplantation in children. There are many counts of this clonotype. Its antigen is currently unknown. Construction of the TCRbeta library involved unique molecular identifiers. In TCRdb, the PCR reads were re-called with MiXCR into one record per CDR3 protein. The profile shows roughly 250,000 distinct CDR3 sequences, 6.5% to 10% of them singletons. General study points: Most T-cell counts and diversity one year after the transplant came from T cells that were newly produced. In some patients, recipient T cells and intrathymic progenitors surviving conditioning explained high day-60 diversity. Several hundred expanded graft clones reportedly gave rise to the alpha-beta T cells present about two months after transplant.

CDR3 length: 15 amino acids. Germline V gives CDR1 SGHDT, CDR2 YYEEEE. Losses at the gene ends were 5 bases for V and 5 bases for J; bases not matched to a gene: 11. The clonotype was recovered from a male patient younger than 18 who had a stem cell transplant for acute lymphoblastic leukemia, so the T cells may come from the graft donor. The chain combines TRBV5-6 with TRBJ2-7; 9 nucleotides align to TRBD1. Material: PBMCs, mostly from graft donor cells, obtained 180 days after TCRalphabeta/CD19-depleted stem cell transplant. The CDR3, as DNA: TGTGCCAGCAGAAAACGGACAGGGGCGTCCCACGAGCAGTACTTC. It is translated as CASRKRTGASHEQYF.